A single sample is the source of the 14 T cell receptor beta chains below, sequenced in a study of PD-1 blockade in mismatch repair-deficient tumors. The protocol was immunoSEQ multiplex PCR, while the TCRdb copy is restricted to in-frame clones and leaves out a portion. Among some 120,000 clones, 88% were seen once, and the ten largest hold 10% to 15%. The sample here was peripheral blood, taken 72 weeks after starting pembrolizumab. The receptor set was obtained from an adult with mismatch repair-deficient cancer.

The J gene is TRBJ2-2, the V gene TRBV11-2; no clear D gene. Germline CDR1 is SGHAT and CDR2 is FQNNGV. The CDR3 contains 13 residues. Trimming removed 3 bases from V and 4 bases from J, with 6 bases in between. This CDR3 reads CASSLVATGELFF. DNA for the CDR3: TGTGCCAGCAGCTTGGTGGCCACCGGGGAGCTGTTTTTT.

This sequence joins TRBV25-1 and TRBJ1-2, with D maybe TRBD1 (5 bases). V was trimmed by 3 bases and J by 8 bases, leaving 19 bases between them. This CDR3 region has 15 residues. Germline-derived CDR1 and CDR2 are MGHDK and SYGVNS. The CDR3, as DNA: TGTGCCAGCAGTGAGGAGAGGTTCCCGAGGGACGGCTACACCTTC. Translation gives CASSEERFPRDGYTF.

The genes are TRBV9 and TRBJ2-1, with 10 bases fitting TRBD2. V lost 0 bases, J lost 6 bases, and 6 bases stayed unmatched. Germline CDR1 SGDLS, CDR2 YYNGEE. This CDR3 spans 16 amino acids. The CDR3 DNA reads TGTGCCAGCAGCGTAGGACGGGGACTAGCGAGCAATGAGCAGTTCTTC. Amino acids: CASSVGRGLASNEQFF.

The CDR3 sequence: CASSQEGTSGRYRGVGAQYF. In nucleotides, the CDR3 is TGCGCCAGCAGCCAAGAAGGGACTAGCGGGAGGTACCGTGGGGTTGGGGCGCAGTATTTT. The rearrangement uses TRBV4-1 and TRBJ2-3; 15 positions match TRBD2. This CDR3 has 20 amino acids. Germline trimming cut 0 bases from V and 10 bases from J; bases unmatched to any gene: 17. From germline, CDR1 is MGHRA and CDR2 YSYEKL.

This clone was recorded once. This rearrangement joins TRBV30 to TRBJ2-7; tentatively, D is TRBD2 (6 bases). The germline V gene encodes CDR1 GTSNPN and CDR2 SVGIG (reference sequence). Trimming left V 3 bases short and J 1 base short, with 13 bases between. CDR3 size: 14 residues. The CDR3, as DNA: TGTGCCTGGAGCCGCGGAGGGAAGTCCTACGAGCAGTACTTC. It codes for CAWSRGGKSYEQYF.

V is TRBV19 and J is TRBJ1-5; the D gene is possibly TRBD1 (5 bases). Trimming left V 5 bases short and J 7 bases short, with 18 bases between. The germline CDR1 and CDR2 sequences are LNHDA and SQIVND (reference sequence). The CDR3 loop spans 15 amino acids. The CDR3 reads CASSSIRDVAQPQHF. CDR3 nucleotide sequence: TGTGCCAGTAGTTCAATCAGGGACGTCGCCCAGCCCCAGCATTTT.

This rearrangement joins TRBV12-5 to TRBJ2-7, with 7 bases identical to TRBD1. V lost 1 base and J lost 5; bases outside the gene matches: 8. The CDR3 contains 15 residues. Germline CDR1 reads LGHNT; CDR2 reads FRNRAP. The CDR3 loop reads CASGLGQGSLDEQYF. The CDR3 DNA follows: TGTGCTAGTGGTTTGGGACAGGGAAGTTTGGACGAGCAGTACTTC.

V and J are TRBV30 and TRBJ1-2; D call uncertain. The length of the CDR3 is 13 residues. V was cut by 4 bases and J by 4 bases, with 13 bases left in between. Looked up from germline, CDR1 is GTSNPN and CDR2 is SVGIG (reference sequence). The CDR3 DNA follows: TGTGCCTGGACCGTAGAGGCAGTCTATGGCTACACCTTC. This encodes CAWTVEAVYGYTF.

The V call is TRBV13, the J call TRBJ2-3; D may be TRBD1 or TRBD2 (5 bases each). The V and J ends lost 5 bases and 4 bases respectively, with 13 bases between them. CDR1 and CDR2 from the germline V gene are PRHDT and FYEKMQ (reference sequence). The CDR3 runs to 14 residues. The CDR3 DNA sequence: TGTGCCAGCAGCCCCTGGGACCGCCCAGATACGCAGTATTTT. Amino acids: CASSPWDRPDTQYF.

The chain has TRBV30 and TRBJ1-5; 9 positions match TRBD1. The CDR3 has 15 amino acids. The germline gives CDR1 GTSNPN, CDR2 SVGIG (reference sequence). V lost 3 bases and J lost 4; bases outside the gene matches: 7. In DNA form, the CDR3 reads TGTGCCTGGAGAGACCCGGGACAGGGAAATCAGCCCCAGCATTTT. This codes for CAWRDPGQGNQPQHF.

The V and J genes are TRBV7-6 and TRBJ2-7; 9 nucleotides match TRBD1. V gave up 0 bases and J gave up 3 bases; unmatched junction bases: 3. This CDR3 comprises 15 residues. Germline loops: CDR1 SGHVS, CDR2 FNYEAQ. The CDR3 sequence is CASSLAPGQGYEQYF. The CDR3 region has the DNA TGTGCCAGCAGCTTAGCGCCGGGACAGGGCTACGAGCAGTACTTC.

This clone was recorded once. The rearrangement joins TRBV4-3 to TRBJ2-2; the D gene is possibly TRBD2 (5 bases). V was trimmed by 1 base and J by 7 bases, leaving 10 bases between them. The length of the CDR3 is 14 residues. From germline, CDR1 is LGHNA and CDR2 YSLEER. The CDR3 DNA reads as TGCGCCAGCAGCCAAGTCGTGGCGGGCGGGGAGCTGTTTTTT. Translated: CASSQVVAGGELFF.

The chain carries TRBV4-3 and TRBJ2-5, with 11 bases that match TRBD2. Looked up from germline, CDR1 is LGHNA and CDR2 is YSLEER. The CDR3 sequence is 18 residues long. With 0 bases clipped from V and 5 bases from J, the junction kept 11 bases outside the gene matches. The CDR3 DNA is TGCGCCAGCAGCCAAGAATGGGTAGCGGGAGGGGAGGGGGAGACCCAGTACTTC. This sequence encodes CASSQEWVAGGEGETQYF.

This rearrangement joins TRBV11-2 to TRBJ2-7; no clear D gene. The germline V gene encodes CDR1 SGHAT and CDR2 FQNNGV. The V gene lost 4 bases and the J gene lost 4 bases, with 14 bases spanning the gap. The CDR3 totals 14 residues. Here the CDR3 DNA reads TGTGCCAGCAGCTGGGAACTGAAAGAATACGAGCAGTACTTC. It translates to CASSWELKEYEQYF.